This T cell receptor beta chain was recovered during a study of blood T cell repertoires in COVID-19. Study overall: Samples representing acute and convalescent COVID-19 were sourced from the United States, Italy and Spain. T cells, B-cell-depleted T cells, or PBMCs provided the cDNA or gDNA that served as material.

Authors' processing steps: From reference gene primer amplification, estimates of nucleated cell counts were derived. Using immunoSEQ multiplex PCR, the repertoire was profiled, and TCRdb retains in-frame clones only, with some absent. The DNA was the basis for D and trimming; V, J and clone size are from that table. The sample carries under 150,000 clones, approximately 77% recorded once. With 7 bases clipped from V and 3 bases from J, the junction kept 8 bases outside the gene matches. CDR3 length: 14 residues. The germline gives CDR1 MNHEY, CDR2 SVGEGT. The source material was peripheral blood. This chain links TRBV6-2 or TRBV6-3 with TRBJ2-7; 8 nucleotides agree with TRBD1. The receptor's source is a man at least 80 years old with acute or convalescent COVID-19. The CDR3 region is CASTPGGLDYEQYF. The CDR3 DNA reads TGTGCCAGCACCCCAGGGGGCCTCGACTACGAGCAGTACTTC.